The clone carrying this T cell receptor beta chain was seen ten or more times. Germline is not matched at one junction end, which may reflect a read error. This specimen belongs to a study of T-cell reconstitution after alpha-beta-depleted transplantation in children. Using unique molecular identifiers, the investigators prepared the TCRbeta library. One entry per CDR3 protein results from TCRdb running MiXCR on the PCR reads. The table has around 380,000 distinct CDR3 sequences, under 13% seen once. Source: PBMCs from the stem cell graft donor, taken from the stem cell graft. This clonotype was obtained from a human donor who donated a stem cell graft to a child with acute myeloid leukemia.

In DNA, the CDR3 is TGTGCCAGCAGTGAACAAAGCGGGGGGGCCTTC. Amino acids: CASSEQSGGAF. V usage is TRBV6-1 and J usage is TRBJ2-1; 10 bases map to TRBD2. The CDR3 runs to 11 residues. CDR1 and CDR2 (germline): MNHNS, SASEGT.